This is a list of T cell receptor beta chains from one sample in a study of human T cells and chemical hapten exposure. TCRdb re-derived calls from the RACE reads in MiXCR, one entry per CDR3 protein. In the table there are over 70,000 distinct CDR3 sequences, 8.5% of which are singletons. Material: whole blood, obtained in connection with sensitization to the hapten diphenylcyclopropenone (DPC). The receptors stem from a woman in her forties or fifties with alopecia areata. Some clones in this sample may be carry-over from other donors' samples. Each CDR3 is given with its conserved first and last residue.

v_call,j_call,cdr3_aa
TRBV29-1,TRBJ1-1,CSSEGRVNTEAFF
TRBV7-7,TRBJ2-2,CASSSTTGEDIGELFF
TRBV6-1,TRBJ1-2,CASSEAPYGYTF
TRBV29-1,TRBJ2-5,CSVAPGFLAETQYF
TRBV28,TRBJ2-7,CASSRDWSSYEQYF
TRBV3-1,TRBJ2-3,CASSQPSGTQYF
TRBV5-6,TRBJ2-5,CASSSEQEETQYF
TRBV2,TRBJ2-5,CASSELAGGIETQYF
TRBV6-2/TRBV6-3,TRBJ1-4,CASINTGTSDEKLFF
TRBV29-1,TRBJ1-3,CSVVEGNSGNTIYF
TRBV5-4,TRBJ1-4,CASSLQGQENEKLFF
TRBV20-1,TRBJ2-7,CSARWTSGGYEQYF
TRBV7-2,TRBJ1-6,CASSLIGGFSNNSPLHF
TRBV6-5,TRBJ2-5,CASSSTGSRETQYF
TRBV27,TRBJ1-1,CASSLSTGGFAEAFF
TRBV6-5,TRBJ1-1,CASSYNPGRATEAFF
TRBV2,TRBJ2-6,CAGRRTSGANVLTF
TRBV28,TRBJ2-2,CASREGAGELFF
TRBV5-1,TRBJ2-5,CASSPGASKETQYF
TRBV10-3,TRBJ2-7,CAISDRSTSGSGGEQYF